This entry lists 18 T cell receptor beta chains sequenced from one sample in a study of vaccination and CD4 T cells after COVID-19 (dated 2022 in TCRdb). In the paper's terms, the treatment or condition label means: roughly 11-day PBMC culture with coronavirus spike peptide pools or control peptides (ViraFEST assay). For these receptors, no antigen is known. Libraries were built with PCR. Sequencing took place on an Illumina iSeq 100. DNA from cultured CD4+ T cells underwent TCR sequencing with the Oncomine TCR Beta short-read assay at the Johns Hopkins FTIC core. TCRdb reanalyzed the raw reads on its own, using fastp at Q25 for trimming and MiXCR for clone calling, and kept in-frame beta chains. Each CDR3 protein appears once, grouped with its most common genes and DNA. The table for this sample lists around 8,200 distinct CDR3 sequences; around a third of them were counted only once. The ten largest account for around 30% of the sample.

Input material: cultured CD4+ T cells from blood. The receptors derive from a human donor with COVID-19.

This clonotype was recorded a few times. The rearrangement joins TRBV5-4 to TRBJ1-3, with D hard to call. Germline CDR1 reads SGHNT; CDR2 reads YYREEE (reference sequence). The CDR3 is 12 residues long. V lost 4 bases and J lost 2, with 4 bases in between. The CDR3 protein is CASSKTGNTIYF. The CDR3 DNA reads TGTGCCAGCAGCAAGACTGGAAACACCATATATTTT.

This chain connects TRBV6-1 to TRBJ1-3; D not certain. Germline loops: CDR1 MNHNS, CDR2 SASEGT. The V and J ends lost 2 bases and 3 bases respectively, with 2 bases between them. This CDR3 is 12 amino acids long. This CDR3 reads CASSESGNTIYF. CDR3 nucleotides: TGTGCCAGCAGTGAAAGTGGAAACACCATATATTTT.

The V and J genes are TRBV20-1 and TRBJ2-5, with 11 bases matching TRBD1. The CDR3 has 14 amino acids. V was clipped by 3 bases and J by 4 bases; unmatched bases: 4. CDR1 is DFQATT and CDR2 is SNEGSKA in the germline V gene (reference sequence). The CDR3 here is CSARQDRGRETQYF. The CDR3 DNA is TGCAGTGCTAGGCAGGACAGGGGGCGAGAGACCCAGTACTTC.

This clonotype appeared a few times. This sequence joins TRBV20-1 and TRBJ2-2, with D perhaps matching TRBD1 (7 bases). V lost 5 bases to trimming and J lost 5 bases, with 15 bases between them. The CDR3 runs to 14 residues. Germline CDR1 and CDR2: DFQATT and SNEGSKA (reference sequence). The CDR3 DNA follows: TGCAGTGCTCGGACTATCAGGGGGACCGGGGAGCTGTTTTTT. Translating gives CSARTIRGTGELFF.

This chain joins TRBV7-6 and TRBJ1-1; 8 nucleotides line up with TRBD1. From germline, CDR1 is SGHVS and CDR2 FNYEAQ. This CDR3 is 13 amino acids long. V gave up 5 bases and J gave up 9 bases; unmatched junction bases: 8. Here the CDR3 reads CASSTDRAGQAFF. The CDR3 DNA follows: TGTGCCAGCAGCACGGACAGGGCGGGTCAAGCTTTCTTT. Filled out from reference TRBV7-6 and TRBJ1-1, the complete variable domain reads GAGVSQSPRYKVTKRGQDVALRCDPISGHVSLYWYRQALGQGPEFLTYFNYEAQQDKSGLPNDRFSAERPEGSISTLTIQRTEQRDSAMYRCASSTDRAGQAFFGQGTRLTVV.

The chain joins TRBV6-5 to TRBJ1-2; 10 bases align to TRBD1. This CDR3 spans 14 amino acids. After removal of 4 bases from V and 7 bases from J, the junction contained 6 bases not matched to a gene. In germline, CDR1 is MNHEY, CDR2 SVGAGI. The CDR3 region is CASSLGQGLGGYTF. As DNA, the CDR3 is TGTGCCAGCAGTTTGGGACAGGGGTTGGGTGGCTACACCTTC.

This rearrangement joins TRBV12-3 or TRBV12-4 to TRBJ2-2; 8 positions agree with TRBD2. With V trimmed by 2 bases and J by 7 bases, 6 bases remained unmatched. CDR3 length: 15 amino acids. The CDR3 DNA reads TGTGCCAGCAGTTTAAACGGGGGGGCCGGCGGGGAGCTGTTTTTT. Its protein is CASSLNGGAGGELFF.

This clonotype has only a few counts. CDR3 DNA sequence: TGTGCCAGCAGTGTTGAGGGAGTGGAATCACCCCTCCACTTT. Its protein product is CASSVEGVESPLHF. This chain connects TRBV2 to TRBJ1-6; the D is unclear. The CDR3 sequence is 14 residues long. Germline lookup yields CDR1 SNHLY and CDR2 FYNNEI. Trimming pared 4 bases from V and 10 bases from J, leaving 14 bases between.

V gene TRBV19 combines with J gene TRBJ2-5, with TRBD2 matching over 8 bases. Germline assignment: CDR1 LNHDA and CDR2 SQIVND (reference sequence). The J segment lost 3 bases and the V segment lost 4 bases, leaving 4 bases of the junction unmatched. This CDR3 comprises 14 residues. CDR3 nucleotides: TGTGCCAGTAGTACGTATAGCGGGGAAGAGACCCAGTACTTC. Its protein product is CASSTYSGEETQYF.

The chain carries TRBV20-1 and TRBJ2-5; 9 bases fit TRBD1. The ends lost 3 bases at V and 1 base at J; junction bases unmatched: 9. The CDR3 covers 16 residues. Germline CDR1 reads DFQATT; CDR2 reads SNEGSKA (reference sequence). Here the CDR3 reads CSARTDRDRVQETQYF. The CDR3 coding sequence is TGCAGTGCTAGGACTGACCGGGACAGGGTCCAAGAGACCCAGTACTTC.

A few counts support this clonotype. The rearrangement joins TRBV10-3 to TRBJ2-3; possible D gene TRBD1, 6 bases. The CDR3 spans 14 residues. The V end lost 6 bases, the J end lost 1 base, and 11 bases lay between the germline ends. In germline, CDR1 is ENHRY, CDR2 SYGVKD. CDR3 region: CAIRDSVGTDTQYF. CDR3 DNA: TGTGCCATCAGGGACAGCGTGGGCACAGATACGCAGTATTTT.

The rearrangement links TRBV5-4 to TRBJ2-5; D remains unclear. The CDR3 has 13 residues. V shed 0 bases and J shed 4 bases, with 7 bases lying between them. From germline, CDR1 is SGHNT and CDR2 YYREEE (reference sequence). The CDR3, as DNA: TGTGCCAGCAGCTTGGAGGCCGCAGAGACCCAGTACTTC. It yields the protein CASSLEAAETQYF. The variable domain in full, completed from reference TRBV5-4 and TRBJ2-5, reads ETGVTQSPTHLIKTRGQQVTLRCSSQSGHNTVSWYQQALGQGPQFIFQYYREEENGRGNFPPRFSGLQFPNYSSELNVNALELDDSALYLCASSLEAAETQYFGPGTRLLVL.

This clonotype has a handful of counts. The chain uses TRBV28 and TRBJ1-2; unclear D gene. The CDR3 has 14 residues. The germline V gene encodes CDR1 MDHEN and CDR2 SYDVKM. V was clipped by 6 bases and J by 8 bases, with 19 bases between them. Here the CDR3 reads CASSPNAGVGGYTF. The CDR3 coding sequence is TGTGCCAGCAGCCCTAATGCTGGAGTAGGGGGCTACACCTTC.

This clonotype has a single count. The gene calls are TRBV5-4 and TRBJ2-1; 9 nucleotides line up with TRBD2. This CDR3 is built from 13 residues. With 9 bases clipped from V and 8 bases from J, the junction kept 9 bases outside the gene matches. The germline CDR1 and CDR2 sequences are SGHNT and YYREEE (reference sequence). This CDR3 reads CATYSGGGYEQFF. The CDR3 DNA reads TGTGCCACCTATAGCGGGGGAGGTTATGAGCAGTTCTTC.

This clonotype was counted only a few times. The chain is built from TRBV20-1 and TRBJ2-1, with 7 bases that match TRBD1. The germline V gene encodes CDR1 DFQATT and CDR2 SNEGSKA (reference sequence). The CDR3 runs 13 residues. For the CDR3, the DNA is TGCGGAATCGGAAGGGGGCCATACAATGAGCAGTTCTTC. Translation: CGIGRGPYNEQFF.

The chain links TRBV9 to TRBJ1-1; D ambiguous. This CDR3 has 14 amino acids. V gave up 0 bases and J gave up 1 base, with 7 bases separating them. Germline V gene data show CDR1 as SGDLS and CDR2 as YYNGEE. CDR3 sequence (DNA): TGTGCCAGCAGCGTAGTATCACGGAACACTGAAGCTTTCTTT. Protein: CASSVVSRNTEAFF.

The genes are TRBV19 and TRBJ2-7; the D gene could be TRBD1 or TRBD2 (5 bases each). The germline gives CDR1 LNHDA, CDR2 SQIVND (reference sequence). The CDR3 has 15 amino acids. V lost 3 bases and J 0 bases, leaving 12 bases between the germline ends. The CDR3 DNA reads as TGTGCCAGTAGTATCCGGGACGGAAGCTCCTACGAGCAGTACTTC. Translating it yields CASSIRDGSSYEQYF.

The gene calls are TRBV7-8 and TRBJ2-7, with 7 bases aligning to TRBD1. The V and J ends lost 0 bases and 3 bases, in that order; junction bases with no gene match: 8. The germline gives CDR1 SGHVS, CDR2 FQNEAQ. This CDR3 comprises 16 residues. The CDR3 DNA reads TGTGCCAGCAGCTTAGCTTCCGGACAGGTCCGCTACGAGCAGTACTTC. This translates into CASSLASGQVRYEQYF. Full variable domain (missing parts from reference TRBV7-8 and TRBJ2-7): GAGVSQSPRYKVAKRGQDVALRCDPISGHVSLFWYQQALGQGPEFLTYFQNEAQLDKSGLPSDRFFAERPEGSVSTLKIQRTQQEDSAVYLCASSLASGQVRYEQYFGPGTRLTVT.